The 21 T cell receptor beta chains in this list originate from one sample, sequenced in a study of ipilimumab plus nivolumab after autologous stem cell transplantation. Clones were read by immunoSEQ multiplex PCR, and TCRdb kept only the in-frame ones, dropping some. Seen here are roughly 40,000 clones, roughly 92% observed once, and the top ten hold 0.75% to 1%. Sequenced material: PBMCs, taken in a trial of ipilimumab plus nivolumab as post-transplant consolidation. The source is a male donor with multiple myeloma.

The V and J genes are TRBV18 and TRBJ2-7, with D perhaps matching TRBD2 (6 bases). Between the trimmed V and J ends, which lost 0 bases and 3 bases, there was a span of 15 bases. The CDR3 consists of 16 residues. Germline lookup yields CDR1 KGHSH and CDR2 LQKENI. In DNA, the CDR3 is TGTGCCAGCTCACCACCTTCCGAGTGGGGACTCTACGAGCAGTACTTC. This gives the protein CASSPPSEWGLYEQYF.

This chain joins TRBV2 and TRBJ2-1; D is undetermined. Germline CDR1 SNHLY, CDR2 FYNNEI. Trimming removed 7 bases at V and 0 bases at J, with 13 bases between. CDR3 length: 15 amino acids. In nucleotides, the CDR3 is TGTGCCAGCACTTGGGCCTTGAGCTCCTACAATGAGCAGTTCTTC. This sequence encodes CASTWALSSYNEQFF.

V is TRBV10-2 and J is TRBJ1-1; D unclear. V shed 10 bases and J shed 0 bases, with 12 bases lying between them. The CDR3 totals 13 residues. The germline V gene encodes CDR1 WSHSY and CDR2 SAAADI. CDR3 residues: CATVTDLNTEAFF. The CDR3 DNA is TGCGCCACCGTAACAGATTTGAACACTGAAGCTTTCTTT.

The chain joins TRBV25-1 to TRBJ1-1; D remains ambiguous. The CDR3 runs to 11 residues. V lost 7 bases, J lost 0 bases, and 3 bases lay in between. Germline V gene sequence: CDR1 MGHDK, CDR2 SYGVNS. The CDR3 loop reads CASKMNTEAFF. In DNA, the CDR3 is TGTGCCAGCAAAATGAACACTGAAGCTTTCTTT.

The chain has TRBV6-1 and TRBJ1-5; D unclear. Between the trimmed V and J ends, which lost 6 bases and 3 bases, there was a span of 15 bases. The CDR3 is made up of 15 amino acids. The germline gives CDR1 MNHNS, CDR2 SASEGT. The CDR3 region is CASSGEGLVNQPQHF. In DNA, the CDR3 is TGTGCCAGCAGCGGAGAGGGCCTGGTCAATCAGCCCCAGCATTTT.

V is TRBV7-8 and J is TRBJ1-2; no definite D call. Trimming pared 5 bases from V and 1 base from J, leaving 11 bases between. The length of the CDR3 is 14 residues. The germline V gene encodes CDR1 SGHVS and CDR2 FQNEAQ. CDR3 sequence reads: CASSKPGDNYGYTF. CDR3 bases: TGTGCCAGCAGCAAACCGGGCGATAACTATGGCTACACCTTC.

This chain connects TRBV9 to TRBJ1-1; D possibly corresponds to TRBD1 (6 bases). The CDR3 has 14 amino acids. V dropped 3 bases and J dropped 4 bases, with 13 bases sitting between them. CDR1 SGDLS and CDR2 YYNGEE come from the germline V gene. The CDR3 sequence: CASSAKGGGTEAFF. CDR3 nucleotides: TGTGCCAGCAGCGCCAAGGGGGGTGGCACTGAAGCTTTCTTT.

This chain uses TRBV6-1 with TRBJ2-2, with TRBD1 matching 7 bases. The ends lost 7 bases at V and 1 base at J; junction bases unmatched: 3. Germline values: CDR1 MNHNS, CDR2 SASEGT. The CDR3 has 14 residues. The CDR3 reads CASTDRENTGELFF. The CDR3 DNA sequence: TGTGCCAGCACCGACAGGGAGAACACCGGGGAGCTGTTTTTT.

V is TRBV5-1 and J is TRBJ2-2; the match to TRBD1 covers 10 bases. J gave up 6 bases and V 0 bases, and 2 bases lay outside the gene matches. CDR3 length: 15 residues. From germline, CDR1 is SGHRS and CDR2 YFSETQ. The CDR3 protein is CASSLEGQGSGELFF. CDR3 DNA sequence: TGCGCCAGCAGCTTGGAGGGACAGGGGTCCGGGGAGCTGTTTTTT.

The chain employs TRBV7-2 and TRBJ1-6, with 9 nucleotides matching TRBD1. J was trimmed by 6 bases and V by 2 bases; bases with no gene match: 2. CDR1 SGHTA and CDR2 FQGNSA come from the germline V gene. The CDR3 runs 15 residues. In DNA form, the CDR3 reads TGTGCCAGCAGCTTACTGGGACAGGGTAATTCACCCCTCCACTTT. This translates into CASSLLGQGNSPLHF.

The chain couples TRBV28 to TRBJ2-5; D remains ambiguous. With 5 bases removed from V and 5 bases from J, the gap between germline ends came to 15 bases. The germline V gene has CDR1 MDHEN and CDR2 SYDVKM. This CDR3 contains 14 residues. This CDR3 is CASSPIMPGETQYF. For the CDR3, the DNA is TGTGCCAGCAGTCCTATTATGCCCGGTGAGACCCAGTACTTC.

This chain links TRBV7-3 with TRBJ2-7; 14 bases line up with TRBD2. The germline V gene has CDR1 SGHTA and CDR2 FQGTGA. V lost 5 bases, J lost 5 bases, and 5 bases stayed unmatched. The CDR3 covers 15 residues. CDR3: CASSRGLAGEDEQYF. CDR3 DNA sequence: TGTGCCAGCAGCAGGGGACTAGCGGGAGAGGACGAGCAGTACTTC.

V and J are TRBV19 and TRBJ1-1; D uncertain. V dropped 10 bases and J dropped 4 bases, with 19 bases sitting between them. Germline V CDR1 and CDR2: LNHDA, SQIVND (reference sequence). The CDR3 totals 14 residues. CDR3 DNA sequence: TGTGCCACCGGCCCCCCCGTGGGTAGCACTGAAGCTTTCTTT. Its protein product is CATGPPVGSTEAFF.

The V gene is TRBV2, the J gene TRBJ2-7; 10 bases are shared with TRBD2. The CDR3 contains 16 residues. Germline V gene sequence: CDR1 SNHLY, CDR2 FYNNEI. Germline trimming cut 3 bases from V and 2 bases from J; bases unmatched to any gene: 7. CDR3 DNA: TGTGCCAGCAGTGACGCTAGCGGGGGCCCCCCCTACGAGCAGTACTTC. Its translation: CASSDASGGPPYEQYF.

This clone was found once. This chain connects TRBV15 to TRBJ1-2; D ambiguous. The CDR3 spans 12 residues. Germline V gives CDR1 LNHNV, CDR2 YYDKDF (reference sequence). V was cut by 4 bases and J by 2 bases, with 5 bases left in between. The CDR3 DNA reads as TGTGCCACCAGCACCCAAAACTATGGCTACACCTTC. Translation gives CATSTQNYGYTF.

The V gene is TRBV27, the J gene TRBJ1-1; D remains ambiguous. Germline CDR1 is MNHEY and CDR2 is SMNVEV (reference sequence). The V end lost 6 bases, the J end lost 3 bases, and 11 bases lay between the germline ends. The CDR3 totals 13 residues. Here the CDR3 DNA reads TGTGCCAGCAGGATGGGCAGTCACACTGAAGCTTTCTTT. This translates into CASRMGSHTEAFF.

This clone was picked up one time. The J gene is TRBJ2-7, the V gene TRBV9; 11 bases line up with TRBD2. V lost 4 bases and J lost 0; bases outside the gene matches: 3. The CDR3 loop spans 15 amino acids. Germline V lookup: CDR1 SGDLS, CDR2 YYNGEE. In DNA form, the CDR3 reads TGTGCCAGCAGCCCGCTAGCGGGAGGCTCCTACGAGCAGTACTTC. Its protein is CASSPLAGGSYEQYF.

The V and J genes are TRBV5-1 and TRBJ2-7, with 10 bases matching TRBD2. The V gene's germline CDR1 is SGHRS and CDR2 YFSETQ. Trimming took 2 bases from V and 4 from J; bases not matched to a gene: 3. The CDR3 length is 14 residues. This CDR3 is CASSFGLAEYEQYF. The CDR3 DNA reads as TGCGCCAGCAGCTTCGGACTAGCGGAGTACGAGCAGTACTTC.

The chain joins TRBV29-1 to TRBJ2-2, with unresolved D. CDR1 is SQVTM and CDR2 is ANQGSEA in the germline V gene. This CDR3 has 12 residues. Trimming removed 6 bases from V and 4 bases from J, with 9 bases in between. The CDR3 nucleotides read TGCAGCGTAATTACACCCACCGGGGAGCTGTTTTTT. It yields the protein CSVITPTGELFF.

The chain has TRBV2 and TRBJ1-1; D possibly corresponds to TRBD1 (6 bases). V lost 6 bases to trimming and J lost 2 bases, with 10 bases between them. The CDR3 has 13 residues. Germline V gene sequence: CDR1 SNHLY, CDR2 FYNNEI. The CDR3 sequence is CASSRGGNTEAFF. The CDR3 DNA reads as TGTGCCAGCAGCAGGGGTGGAAACACTGAAGCTTTCTTT. Using reference TRBV2 and TRBJ1-1 for the parts outside the CDR3, the full variable domain is EPEVTQTPSHQVTQMGQEVILRCVPISNHLYFYWYRQILGQKVEFLVSFYNNEISEKSEIFDDQFSVERPDGSNFTLKIRSTKLEDSAMYFCASSRGGNTEAFFGQGTRLTVV.

The genes are TRBV25-1 and TRBJ1-2; 7 bases line up with TRBD1. The CDR3 is 14 amino acids. V was clipped by 5 bases and J by 3 bases; unmatched bases: 6. Germline lookup yields CDR1 MGHDK and CDR2 SYGVNS. The CDR3 spells CASSQTGKYYGYTF. The CDR3 nucleotides are TGTGCCAGCAGTCAGACAGGGAAATACTATGGCTACACCTTC.